The 26 T cell receptor beta chains listed next were all sequenced from one sample in a study of cytomegalovirus exposure and HLA in healthy donors (dated by TCRdb to about 2017). Library construction relied on the immunoSEQ multiplex PCR assay. For the multiplex PCR, a mixture combining 60 forward primers for TCR Vbeta segments and 13 reverse primers for TCR Jbeta segments was used. The table was pulled from immuneACCESS by TCRdb, which kept in-frame rearrangements only. Such tables lose some clones; where checked, under half of the loss comes from unresolved V genes, and the rest has no known cause. Present in this sample are 100,000 to 150,000 clones, approximately 80% of which were seen just once. The biggest ten clones account for roughly 4.2% of the sample. Source material: PBMCs. These receptors were collected from a woman between 40 and 55 years old in good health and CMV-seronegative.

The chain recombines TRBV5-1 with TRBJ1-5, with a tentative D call TRBD1 (6 bases). The V end was cut by 1 base, the J end by 4 bases, with 12 bases between. Germline-derived CDR1 and CDR2 are SGHRS and YFSETQ. This CDR3 has 15 residues. The CDR3 DNA follows: TGCGCCAGCAGCTTGACCGGACAGCCGAATCAGCCCCAGCATTTT. Its translation: CASSLTGQPNQPQHF.

Details on this clone: The junction and the germline gene differ at one end; a read error may be behind it. This chain connects TRBV6-1 to TRBJ1-2; a possible D gene is TRBD1 (5 bases). The CDR3 is 14 residues long. Germline lookup yields CDR1 MNHNS and CDR2 SASEGT. The CDR3 loop is CASSAAWGDYGYPF. CDR3 sequence (DNA): TGTGCCAGCAGTGCCGCGTGGGGGGACTATGGCTACCCCTTC.

This clone turned up a few times. The chain carries TRBV6-5 and TRBJ1-1; possible D gene TRBD1, 5 bases. Germline assignment: CDR1 MNHEY and CDR2 SVGAGI. The CDR3 totals 14 residues. Trimming took off 2 bases at V and 6 bases at J, with 13 bases between the two ends. CDR3 in amino acids: CASSYAGQISEAFF. The CDR3, as DNA: TGTGCCAGCAGTTACGCGGGGCAGATCTCTGAAGCTTTCTTT.

The rearrangement uses TRBV5-6 and TRBJ2-1; D call uncertain. Germline V gives CDR1 SGHDT, CDR2 YYEEEE. V dropped 1 base and J dropped 10 bases, with 6 bases sitting between them. CDR3 length: 11 amino acids. The CDR3 sequence is CASSLQVEQFF. The CDR3, as DNA: TGTGCCAGCAGCTTGCAGGTAGAGCAGTTCTTC.

V is TRBV9 and J is TRBJ2-7; D is possibly TRBD2 (5 bases). This CDR3 has 12 residues. Per germline, CDR1 SGDLS and CDR2 YYNGEE. The V end lost 8 bases, the J end lost 3 bases, and 12 bases lay between the germline ends. The CDR3 protein is CARVTRDYEQYF. Here the CDR3 DNA reads TGTGCCAGAGTTACCCGGGACTACGAGCAGTACTTC. The full variable domain, its missing parts supplied by reference TRBV9 and TRBJ2-7, is DSGVTQTPKHLITATGQRVTLRCSPRSGDLSVYWYQQSLDQGLQFLIQYYNGEERAKGNILERFSAQQFPDLHSELNLSSLELGDSALYFCARVTRDYEQYFGPGTRLTVT.

This sequence joins TRBV28 and TRBJ2-7; the match to TRBD2 covers 7 bases. This CDR3 spans 13 amino acids. CDR1 and CDR2 from the germline V gene are MDHEN and SYDVKM. Losses at the gene ends were 3 bases for V and 3 bases for J; bases not matched to a gene: 2. CDR3: CASSLGGGYEQYF. The CDR3 DNA reads as TGTGCCAGCAGTTTGGGGGGGGGCTACGAGCAGTACTTC.

The chain recombines TRBV5-1 with TRBJ2-7; tentatively, D is TRBD1 (5 bases). Germline values: CDR1 SGHRS, CDR2 YFSETQ. Trimming left V 4 bases short and J 7 bases short, with 15 bases between. CDR3 length equals 13 residues. CDR3 sequence (DNA): TGCGCCAGCAGCGTCGACAGTCCGTGGGAGCAGTACTTC. Encoded protein: CASSVDSPWEQYF.

The chain combines TRBV7-9 with TRBJ2-7, with a weak D call TRBD1 (5 bases). The germline CDR1 and CDR2 sequences are SEHNR and FQNEAQ (reference sequence). CDR3 size: 12 residues. The V end lost 7 bases, the J end lost 1 base, and 8 bases lay between the germline ends. The CDR3 DNA reads TGTGCCAGCACCCCAGGGTCCTACGAGCAGTACTTC. Protein product: CASTPGSYEQYF.

This chain joins TRBV28 and TRBJ2-7, with D tentatively TRBD2 (7 bases). The CDR3 extends over 15 amino acids. Trimming stripped 8 bases from V and 6 bases from J, with 23 bases between. CDR1 and CDR2 (germline): MDHEN, SYDVKM. The CDR3 coding sequence is TGTGCCAGCTGGGGGCTAGCGGACCCTCCGGGCGAGCAGTACTTC. Translating gives CASWGLADPPGEQYF.

The CDR3, as DNA: TGTGCCAGCAGCTTAGGGGGGTCTCGGAACACTGAAGCTTTCTTT. Its protein is CASSLGGSRNTEAFF. This sequence joins TRBV7-3 and TRBJ1-1, with a possible D match to TRBD1 (5 bases). Trimming removed 2 bases at V and 1 base at J, with 11 bases between. Germline V gives CDR1 SGHTA, CDR2 FQGTGA. The CDR3 totals 15 residues.

This rearrangement joins TRBV15 to TRBJ2-7; 10 bases match TRBD1. There are 16 residues in the CDR3. Germline CDR1 LNHNV, CDR2 YYDKDF (reference sequence). The J segment lost 5 bases and the V segment lost 0 bases, leaving 7 bases of the junction unmatched. CDR3 in DNA: TGTGCCACCAGCAGAGATCCCCAGACAGGGGGCGACGAGCAGTACTTC. This translates into CATSRDPQTGGDEQYF.

The chain uses TRBV7-8 and TRBJ2-3, with 9 bases aligning to TRBD2. The V segment lost 1 base and the J segment 5 bases; nucleotides outside the gene matches: 10. The CDR3 runs 17 residues. Germline V gives CDR1 SGHVS, CDR2 FQNEAQ. CDR3: CASSLVFGAAGGDTQYF. The CDR3 DNA reads TGTGCCAGCAGCTTAGTTTTCGGAGCAGCGGGGGGAGATACGCAGTATTTT. Based on the CDR3 plus reference TRBV7-8 and TRBJ2-3, the full variable domain is GAGVSQSPRYKVAKRGQDVALRCDPISGHVSLFWYQQALGQGPEFLTYFQNEAQLDKSGLPSDRFFAERPEGSVSTLKIQRTQQEDSAVYLCASSLVFGAAGGDTQYFGPGTRLTVL.

As concerns this clone: Its ends do not fully match the called genes, so a read error is possible. The J gene is TRBJ1-2, the V gene TRBV28; TRBD1 agrees at 10 bases. Germline values: CDR1 MDHEN, CDR2 SYDVKM. The CDR3 runs 15 residues. This chain's CDR3 is CASGLGTGANYGYTF. CDR3 DNA: TGTGCCAGCGGTTTGGGGACAGGGGCTAACTATGGCTACACCTTC.

The chain recombines TRBV6-1 with TRBJ2-7; TRBD1 matches 9 bases. Germline V gene data show CDR1 as MNHNS and CDR2 as SASEGT. This CDR3 has 15 amino acids. V lost 4 bases, J lost 3 bases, and 7 bases stayed unmatched. The CDR3 loop reads CASSVQGANFYEQYF. CDR3 nucleotides: TGTGCCAGCAGTGTACAGGGGGCGAATTTCTACGAGCAGTACTTC.

The chain is built from TRBV19 and TRBJ1-1; weak D call: TRBD1 (5 bases). Germline V gene lookup returns CDR1 LNHDA and CDR2 SQIVND (reference sequence). V lost 7 bases and J lost 0, with 18 bases in between. CDR3 length equals 16 residues. The CDR3 loop reads CASTYSLTEMNTEAFF. The CDR3 DNA follows: TGTGCCAGTACCTACTCACTGACAGAAATGAACACTGAAGCTTTCTTT.

This chain uses TRBV2 with TRBJ2-7; D gene ambiguous. The germline gives CDR1 SNHLY, CDR2 FYNNEI. The germline V and J ends were trimmed by 6 bases and 5 bases, with 2 bases remaining between them. This CDR3 comprises 9 residues. The CDR3 region has the DNA TGTGCCAGCAGCAACGAGCAGTACTTC. It specifies CASSNEQYF.

CDR3 loop: CSVAFGQRSYEQYF. The CDR3, as DNA: TGCAGCGTTGCCTTTGGACAGAGGTCCTACGAGCAGTACTTC. V usage is TRBV29-1 and J usage is TRBJ2-7; D might be TRBD1 (6 bases). This CDR3 contains 14 residues. Per the germline V gene, CDR1 is SQVTM and CDR2 is ANQGSEA. Between the trimmed V and J ends, which lost 4 bases and 1 base, there was a span of 14 bases.

V is TRBV7-2 and J is TRBJ2-2; TRBD1 matches 8 bases. Germline V gene lookup returns CDR1 SGHTA and CDR2 FQGNSA. The CDR3 has 14 amino acids. The J segment lost 8 bases and the V segment lost 1 base, leaving 3 bases of the junction unmatched. The CDR3 region is CASSLETGAGELFF. The CDR3 DNA follows: TGTGCCAGCAGCTTAGAGACAGGGGCGGGGGAGCTGTTTTTT.

V gene TRBV9 combines with J gene TRBJ2-7; 8 bases map to TRBD1. Germline values: CDR1 SGDLS, CDR2 YYNGEE. V gave up 4 bases and J gave up 6 bases; unmatched junction bases: 9. The CDR3 has 14 amino acids. The DNA for the CDR3 is TGTGCCAGCAGCTCCACCGGACAGGGTCTCGAGCAGTACTTC. Its protein is CASSSTGQGLEQYF.

V gene TRBV5-4 combines with J gene TRBJ2-2; 7 positions match TRBD2. CDR1 is SGHNT and CDR2 is YYREEE in the germline V gene (reference sequence). This CDR3 has 15 amino acids. The J segment lost 8 bases and the V segment lost 3 bases, leaving 10 bases of the junction unmatched. CDR3 loop: CASSSVTSTEGELFF. Here the CDR3 DNA reads TGTGCCAGCAGCTCCGTGACTAGCACCGAAGGGGAGCTGTTTTTT.

This clone was seen many times. V and J are TRBV6-1 and TRBJ1-5; possible D gene TRBD1, 5 bases. V lost 2 bases, J lost 0 bases, and 8 bases lay in between. The CDR3 consists of 15 residues. Germline-derived CDR1 and CDR2 are MNHNS and SASEGT. CDR3 in DNA: TGTGCCAGCAGTGAATTGGGGGGTAGCAATCAGCCCCAGCATTTT. This gives the protein CASSELGGSNQPQHF.

CDR3 DNA sequence: TGTGCCAGCAGCTTAGGTCTTGAGGGCACGCAGTATTTT. It codes for CASSLGLEGTQYF. The chain links TRBV7-6 to TRBJ2-3; perhaps TRBD2 as D (5 bases). The CDR3 runs 13 residues. V lost 1 base to trimming and J lost 9 bases, with 11 bases between them. The V gene's germline CDR1 is SGHVS and CDR2 FNYEAQ.

V is TRBV5-5 and J is TRBJ2-7; 10 bases map to TRBD1. V lost 4 bases, J lost 6 bases, and 4 bases stayed unmatched. Germline V gene lookup returns CDR1 SGHKS and CDR2 YYEKEE (reference sequence). This CDR3 has 13 amino acids. The CDR3 DNA reads as TGTGCCAGCAGCCCCGGGACAGGGGTCGAGCAGTACTTC. It yields the protein CASSPGTGVEQYF. The full variable domain, rest sourced from reference TRBV5-5 and TRBJ2-7, is DAGVTQSPTHLIKTRGQQVTLRCSPISGHKSVSWYQQVLGQGPQFIFQYYEKEERGRGNFPDRFSARQFPNYSSELNVNALLLGDSALYLCASSPGTGVEQYFGPGTRLTVT.

The table lists this clone with a few counts. This chain connects TRBV5-1 to TRBJ2-1, with 7 positions matching TRBD1. V lost 2 bases and J lost 7; bases outside the gene matches: 18. CDR1 is SGHRS, CDR2 YFSETQ, per germline. There are 18 residues in the CDR3. The CDR3, as DNA: TGCGCCAGCAGCTTTCACCGCTCCGGGACAGATAGAAGTAATGAGCAGTTCTTC. It codes for CASSFHRSGTDRSNEQFF.

The rearrangement joins TRBV12-5 to TRBJ1-1; D perhaps matches TRBD1 (6 bases). Germline V gene data show CDR1 as LGHNT and CDR2 as FRNRAP. Between the trimmed V and J ends, which lost 7 bases and 4 bases, there was a span of 13 bases. CDR3 size: 13 residues. CDR3 region: CASASTGFTEAFF. DNA of the CDR3: TGTGCTAGTGCCTCCACAGGGTTCACTGAAGCTTTCTTT. Complete variable domain (other parts from reference TRBV12-5 and TRBJ1-1): DARVTQTPRHKVTEMGQEVTMRCQPILGHNTVFWYRQTMMQGLELLAYFRNRAPLDDSGMPKDRFSAEMPDATLATLKIQPSEPRDSAVYFCASASTGFTEAFFGQGTRLTVV.

The J gene is TRBJ1-1, the V gene TRBV5-1; possible D gene TRBD1, 5 bases. Germline-derived CDR1 and CDR2 are SGHRS and YFSETQ. The CDR3 loop spans 14 amino acids. V was cut by 3 bases and J by 0 bases, with 9 bases left in between. The CDR3 reads CASSSQGLNTEAFF. CDR3 bases: TGCGCCAGCAGCTCTCAGGGATTGAACACTGAAGCTTTCTTT.